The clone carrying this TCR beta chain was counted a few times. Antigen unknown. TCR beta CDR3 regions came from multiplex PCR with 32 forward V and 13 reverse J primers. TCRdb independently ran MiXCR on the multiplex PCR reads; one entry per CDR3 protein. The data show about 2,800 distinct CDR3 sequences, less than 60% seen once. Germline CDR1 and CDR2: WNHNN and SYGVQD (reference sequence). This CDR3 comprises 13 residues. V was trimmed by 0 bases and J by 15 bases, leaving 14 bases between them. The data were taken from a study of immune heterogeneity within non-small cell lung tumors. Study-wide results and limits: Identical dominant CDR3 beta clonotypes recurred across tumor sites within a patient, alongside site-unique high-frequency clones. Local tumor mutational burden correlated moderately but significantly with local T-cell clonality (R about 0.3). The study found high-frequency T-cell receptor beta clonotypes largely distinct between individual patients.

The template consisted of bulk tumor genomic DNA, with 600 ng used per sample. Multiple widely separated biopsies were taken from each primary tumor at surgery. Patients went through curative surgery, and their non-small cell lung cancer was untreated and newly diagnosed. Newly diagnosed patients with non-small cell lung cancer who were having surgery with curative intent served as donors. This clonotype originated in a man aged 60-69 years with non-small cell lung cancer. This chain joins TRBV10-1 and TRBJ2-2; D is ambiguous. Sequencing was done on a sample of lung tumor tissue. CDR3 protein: CASSESGKNGMFF. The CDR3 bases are TGCGCCAGCAGTGAGTCCGGCAAGAATGGGATGTTTTTT.